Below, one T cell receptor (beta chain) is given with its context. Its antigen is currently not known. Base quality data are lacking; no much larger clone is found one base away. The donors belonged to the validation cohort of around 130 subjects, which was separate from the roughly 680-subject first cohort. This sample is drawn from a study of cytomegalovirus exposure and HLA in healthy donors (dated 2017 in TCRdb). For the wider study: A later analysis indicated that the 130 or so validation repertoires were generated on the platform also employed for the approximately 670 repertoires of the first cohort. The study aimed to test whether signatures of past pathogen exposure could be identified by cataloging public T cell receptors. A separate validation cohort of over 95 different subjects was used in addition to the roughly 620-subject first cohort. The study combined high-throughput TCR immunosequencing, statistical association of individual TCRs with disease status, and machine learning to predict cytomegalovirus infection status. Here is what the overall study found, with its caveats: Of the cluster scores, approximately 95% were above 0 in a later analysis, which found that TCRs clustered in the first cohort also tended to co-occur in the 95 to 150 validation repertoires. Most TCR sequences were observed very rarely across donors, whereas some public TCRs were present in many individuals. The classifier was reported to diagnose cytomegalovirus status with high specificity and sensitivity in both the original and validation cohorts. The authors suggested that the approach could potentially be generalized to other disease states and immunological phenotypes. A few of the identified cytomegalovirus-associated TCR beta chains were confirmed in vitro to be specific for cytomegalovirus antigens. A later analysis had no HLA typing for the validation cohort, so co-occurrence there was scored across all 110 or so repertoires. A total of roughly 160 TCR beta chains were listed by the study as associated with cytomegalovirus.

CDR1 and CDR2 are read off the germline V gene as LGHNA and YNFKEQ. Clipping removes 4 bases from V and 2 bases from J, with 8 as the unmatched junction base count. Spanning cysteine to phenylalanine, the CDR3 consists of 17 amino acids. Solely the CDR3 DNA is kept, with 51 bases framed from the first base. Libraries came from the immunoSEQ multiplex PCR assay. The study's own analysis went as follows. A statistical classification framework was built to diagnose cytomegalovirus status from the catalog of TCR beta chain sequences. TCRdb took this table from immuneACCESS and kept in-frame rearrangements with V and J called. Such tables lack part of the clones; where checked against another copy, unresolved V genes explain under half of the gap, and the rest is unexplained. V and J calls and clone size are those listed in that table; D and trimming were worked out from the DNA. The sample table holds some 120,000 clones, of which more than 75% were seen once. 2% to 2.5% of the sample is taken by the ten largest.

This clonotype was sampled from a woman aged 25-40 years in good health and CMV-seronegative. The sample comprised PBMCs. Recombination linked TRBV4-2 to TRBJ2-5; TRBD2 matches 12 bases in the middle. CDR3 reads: CASSPRTSGGNQETQYF. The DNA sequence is TGTGCCAGCAGCCCCCGAACTAGCGGGGGGAATCAAGAGACCCAGTACTTC.